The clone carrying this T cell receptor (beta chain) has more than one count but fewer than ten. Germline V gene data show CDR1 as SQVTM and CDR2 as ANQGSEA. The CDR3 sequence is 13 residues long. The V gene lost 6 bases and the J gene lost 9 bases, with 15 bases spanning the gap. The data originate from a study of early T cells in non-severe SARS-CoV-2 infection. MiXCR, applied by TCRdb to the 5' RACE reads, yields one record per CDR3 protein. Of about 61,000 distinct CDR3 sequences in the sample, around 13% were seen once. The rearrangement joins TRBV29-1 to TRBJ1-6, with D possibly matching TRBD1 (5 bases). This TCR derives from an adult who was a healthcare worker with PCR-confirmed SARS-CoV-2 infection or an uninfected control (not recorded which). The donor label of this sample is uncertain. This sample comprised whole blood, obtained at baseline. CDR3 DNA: TGCAGCGTGGGGCCGGGGCTCGGTTCACCCCTCCACTTT. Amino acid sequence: CSVGPGLGSPLHF. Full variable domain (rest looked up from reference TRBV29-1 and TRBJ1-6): SAVISQKPSRDICQRGTSLTIQCQVDSQVTMMFWYRQQPGQSLTLIATANQGSEATYESGFVIDKFPISRPNLTFSTLTVSNMSPEDSSIYLCSVGPGLGSPLHFGNGTRLTVT.